This T cell receptor beta chain was retrieved from a study of cytotoxic CD8 clonotypes in ibrutinib-treated CLL. Study as a whole: Patients: roughly ten relapsed/refractory, roughly 16 treatment-naive, around 17 IGHV unmutated.

The J segment lost 2 bases and the V segment lost 0 bases, leaving 4 bases of the junction unmatched. The CDR3 consists of 17 residues. Looked up from germline, CDR1 is SGHRS and CDR2 is YFSETQ. Deep sequencing aimed at 1 in 200,000 to 1 in 1 million T cells' resolution. Assay: immunoSEQ multiplex PCR; the TCRdb copy retains only in-frame clones and omits some. The sample lists 14,000 or so clones, 64% seen once, with 40% in the top ten. The sample in question was PBMCs, obtained before ibrutinib treatment. The chain is built from TRBV5-1 and TRBJ1-6, with 8 bases that match TRBD1. The sequence derives from a human donor with chronic lymphocytic leukemia. The CDR3 is CASSLAGRGPYNSPLHF. Here the CDR3 DNA reads TGCGCCAGCAGCTTGGCTGGCAGGGGGCCCTATAATTCACCCCTCCACTTT.